What follows is one T cell receptor beta chain and its context. Its antigen target is currently unknown. Per-nucleotide qualities are absent, and no much larger clonotype sits a single base away. These data originate in a study of T cells in localized non-small cell lung cancer (dated by TCRdb to the early 2020s). Background for the entire study: The study analyzed T cell repertoires of about 230 early-stage NSCLC patients, comparing tumors and uninvolved tumor-adjacent lungs. All 220 or so NSCLC patients in the cohort were treatment-naive and had localized lung tumors that were resected. The mean age of the NSCLC patients was about 62 years, with 130 or so men and nearly 110 women. The investigation overall reported the following: Because of the exploratory design, TCR variables were selected using unadjusted p-values without false-discovery rate correction. A median of 57 of the top 100 tumor clones turned up in the paired uninvolved adjacent lung, and approximately 30 of those clones also ranked among the top 100 of that same adjacent lung. Longer overall survival was associated with higher blood T cell density, whereas shorter survival was associated with higher adjacent-lung clonality. The highest T cell clonality was observed in uninvolved tumor-adjacent lung, where clonality exceeded that of tumor, suggesting that antigenic responses were more focused in uninvolved tumor-adjacent lung. Because multi-region tumor sequencing was not performed, intratumor heterogeneity could not be ruled out.

The immunoSEQ Assay was used to sequence TCR beta CDR3 regions from DNA. In the paper's pipeline: T cell density was computed as TCR beta template counts normalized to usable DNA estimated by amplifying housekeeping genes. Richness was estimated with the preseqR package, extrapolating to 400,000 templates for PBMC samples and 120,000 templates for tissue samples. Clonality was defined by subtracting Pielou's evenness from one. Differential abundance testing on productive amino-acid clonotypes, with a minimum total count of 5 and an alpha of 0.1, was used to identify tissue-enriched TCRs. The Jaccard Index and the Morisita Overlap Index were used to measure how much the repertoires overlapped between compartments. GLIPH grouped TCR beta CDR3s together with public tetramer-defined viral CDR3s, and a viral motif had to include at least three viral sequences and show V-gene enrichment. TCRdb mirrors the immuneACCESS table, restricted to in-frame sequences. Some clones are absent from its copies; in checked studies, under half trace to an unresolved V gene, and the reason for the others is unknown. Clonal size and the V and J genes are those of that table, whereas D and trimming came from the DNA. The sample contains some 140,000 clones, 80% to 90% of them found a single time. The ten top clones hold 1.5% to 2% of the sample.

The germline V gene sets CDR1 to KGHSH and CDR2 to LQKENI. Including the terminal cysteine and phenylalanine, the CDR3 comprises 14 residues. Left in the record is the CDR3 DNA by itself, 42 bases read in frame from the first base. V has 3 bases trimmed and J has 4 bases trimmed; junction bases matching no gene number 1. At diagnosis, peripheral blood, uninvolved tumor-adjacent lung and tumor were collected and stored as a combination of fresh-frozen and FFPE material. For TCR repertoire profiling, the blood samples were analyzed as peripheral blood mononuclear cells. This receptor was obtained from a female donor over 55 with stage I lung adenocarcinoma. The rearranged segments are TRBV18 and TRBJ1-5, with 9 central nucleotides matching TRBD1. The material was peripheral blood, obtained before any cancer treatment. The CDR3 loop reads CASSPGQGNQPQHF. The DNA sequence is given as TGTGCCAGCTCACCGGGACAGGGAAATCAGCCCCAGCATTTT.